This T cell receptor beta chain was found in a study of beta chain features in type 1 diabetes. Across the whole study: Investigators examined around 98 million sorted cells across all samples.

Per the germline V gene, CDR1 is SGHTA and CDR2 is FQGNSA. V dropped 1 base and J dropped 0 bases, with 6 bases sitting between them. The CDR3 runs to 14 residues. Sequencing targeted expressed TCRB transcripts, as all isolated RNA had been reverse transcribed. Method: immunoSEQ multiplex PCR; TCRdb's copy keeps in-frame clones and lacks some. Found here are around 690,000 clones, around 12% of them singletons; the top ten hold around 0.12%. Findings and caveats of the study: Type 1 diabetes patients had moderately but significantly shorter TCRB CDR3s in all four CD4+ subsets. With patients and controls alike, PCR might favor shorter templates to an equal degree. Individuals with type 1 diabetes displayed fewer insertions and more deletions at VDJ junctions.

In the case of this clone: The target antigen is unknown. This CDR3 is also generated by other DNA sequences in the sample.

The clonotype comes from a young man with type 1 diabetes. This chain connects TRBV7-2 to TRBJ1-2; D remains unclear. The sequenced sample was naive CD4+ T cells from blood. CDR3 sequence reads: CASSLEGANYGYTF. The CDR3 nucleotides are TGTGCCAGCAGCTTAGAGGGAGCTAACTATGGCTACACCTTC.